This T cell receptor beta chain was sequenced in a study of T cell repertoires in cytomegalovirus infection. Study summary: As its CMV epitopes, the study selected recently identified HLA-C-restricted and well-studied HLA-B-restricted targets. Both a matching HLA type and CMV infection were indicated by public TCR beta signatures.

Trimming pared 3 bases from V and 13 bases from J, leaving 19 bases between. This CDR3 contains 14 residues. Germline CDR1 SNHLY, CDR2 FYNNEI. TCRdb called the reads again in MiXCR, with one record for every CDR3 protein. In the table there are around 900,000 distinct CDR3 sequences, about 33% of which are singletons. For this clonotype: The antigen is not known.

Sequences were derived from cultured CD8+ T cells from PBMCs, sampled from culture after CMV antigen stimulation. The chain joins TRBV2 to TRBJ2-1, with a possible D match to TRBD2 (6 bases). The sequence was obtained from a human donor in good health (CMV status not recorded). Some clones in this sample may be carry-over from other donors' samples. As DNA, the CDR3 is TGTGCCAGCAGTGAGCCAACCCTGAGCGGGCAACAGTTCTTC. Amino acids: CASSEPTLSGQQFF.